This T cell receptor beta chain was sequenced for a study of T-cell memory formation after mild COVID-19. General study results and limits: CD4+ contracting clones were found mainly in CM and EM, and CD8+ ones in EMRA. Cross-reactive memory apparently joined, as some responding clones appeared in pre-infection memory.

The germline V gene encodes CDR1 DFQATT and CDR2 SNEGSKA (reference sequence). The length of the CDR3 is 14 residues. V gave up 2 bases and J gave up 0 bases, with 9 bases separating them. Points on this clonotype: Its antigen is still unknown.

TCRdb recomputed calls from the 5' RACE reads with MiXCR, one row per CDR3 protein. The table has 550,000 to 700,000 distinct CDR3 sequences, 17% seen once. The chain is built from TRBV20-1 and TRBJ2-3, with D perhaps TRBD2 (6 bases). The sample consisted of PBMCs or a T cell subset sorted from them (not recorded which). The TCR originated in an adult woman who had mild COVID-19 (a few samples of this study predate the infection). Cell type and time point are not known. CDR3 DNA sequence: TGCAGTGCTAGACTAGCGAGTAGCACAGATACGCAGTATTTT. It translates to CSARLASSTDTQYF.